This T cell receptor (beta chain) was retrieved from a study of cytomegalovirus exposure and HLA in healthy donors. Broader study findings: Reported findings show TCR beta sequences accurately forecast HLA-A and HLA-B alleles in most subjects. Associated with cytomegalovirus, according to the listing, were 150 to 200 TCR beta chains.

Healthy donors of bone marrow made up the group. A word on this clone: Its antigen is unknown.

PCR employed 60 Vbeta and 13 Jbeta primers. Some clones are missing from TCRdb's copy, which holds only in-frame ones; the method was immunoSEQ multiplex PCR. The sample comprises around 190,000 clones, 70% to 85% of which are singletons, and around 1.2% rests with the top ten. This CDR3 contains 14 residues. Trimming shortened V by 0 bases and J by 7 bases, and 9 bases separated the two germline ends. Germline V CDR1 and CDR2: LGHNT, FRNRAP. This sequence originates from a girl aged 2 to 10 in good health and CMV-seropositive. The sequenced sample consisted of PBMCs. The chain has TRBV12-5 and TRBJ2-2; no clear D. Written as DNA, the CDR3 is TGTGCTAGTGGTTTGGTTGCGGCAAACGGGGAGCTGTTTTTT. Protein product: CASGLVAANGELFF.